This passage covers 8 T cell receptor beta chains from one sample sequenced in a study of blood T cell repertoires in COVID-19. Libraries were prepared by immunoSEQ multiplex PCR; TCRdb keeps only in-frame clonotypes and omits some of them. The repertoire has roughly 100,000 clones, roughly 90% of them found once; the top ten carry 3.5% to 5%. The sequenced material came from peripheral blood. These receptors were collected from a human donor with COVID-19, enrolled during active disease. The donor label of this sample is uncertain.

The rearrangement uses TRBV6-5 and TRBJ1-1; the D is unclear. CDR3 size: 12 residues. Trimming took 5 bases from V and 5 from J, leaving 9 bases between them. Germline assignment: CDR1 MNHEY and CDR2 SVGAGI. This CDR3 is CASSRGRTEAFF. The CDR3 DNA follows: TGTGCCAGCAGTAGAGGGCGGACTGAAGCTTTCTTT.

The chain links TRBV18 to TRBJ2-1; 8 nucleotides align to TRBD1. Germline CDR1 KGHSH, CDR2 LQKENI. This CDR3 spans 13 amino acids. V was clipped by 3 bases and J by 10 bases; unmatched bases: 5. CDR3 DNA: TGTGCCAGCTCACCTTCAACAGGGGGAGAGCAGTTCTTC. As protein: CASSPSTGGEQFF.

The chain uses TRBV4-1 and TRBJ1-5, with D uncertain. The CDR3 has 15 amino acids. The V end was cut by 5 bases, the J end by 3 bases, with 14 bases between. CDR1 and CDR2 (germline): MGHRA, YSYEKL. DNA for the CDR3: TGCGCCAGCAGCTTCCGGGGTTTCCCCAATCAGCCCCAGCATTTT. Protein product: CASSFRGFPNQPQHF.

The chain has TRBV3-1 (or the pseudogene TRBV3-2) and TRBJ2-2; 8 positions agree with TRBD1. With V trimmed by 1 base and J by 5 bases, 9 bases remained unmatched. Looked up from germline, CDR1 is LGHDT and CDR2 is YNNKEL (reference sequence). The CDR3 runs to 17 residues. For the CDR3, the DNA is TGTGCCAGCAGCCAAGGAGGGGGACAGGCATGGACCGGGGAGCTGTTTTTT. The encoded protein is CASSQGGGQAWTGELFF.

The CDR3 DNA sequence: TGTGCCAGCTCACGAGATCCCTACGAGCAGTACTTC. It specifies CASSRDPYEQYF. The chain links TRBV18 to TRBJ2-7; D unresolved. Trimming took 4 bases from V and 2 from J, leaving 6 bases between them. From germline, CDR1 is KGHSH and CDR2 LQKENI. The CDR3 spans 12 residues.

This chain links TRBV28 with TRBJ2-5; D is perhaps TRBD2 (7 bases). There are 15 residues in the CDR3. V lost 6 bases, J lost 2 bases, and 16 bases lay in between. Germline V gene data show CDR1 as MDHEN and CDR2 as SYDVKM. For the CDR3, the DNA is TGTGCCAGCAGAGCTCAGGGGAGGGCTCAAGAGACCCAGTACTTC. It yields the protein CASRAQGRAQETQYF. The variable domain in full, with the rest retrieved from reference TRBV28 and TRBJ2-5, is DVKVTQSSRYLVKRTGEKVFLECVQDMDHENMFWYRQDPGLGLRLIYFSYDVKMKEKGDIPEGYSVSREKKERFSLILESASTNQTSMYLCASRAQGRAQETQYFGPGTRLLVL.

This rearrangement joins TRBV7-2 to TRBJ2-2; 7 bases align to TRBD1. The germline V gene has CDR1 SGHTA and CDR2 FQGNSA. J was trimmed by 1 base and V by 5 bases; bases with no gene match: 7. This CDR3 is 16 amino acids long. CDR3 in amino acids: CASSPWTGLNTGELFF. In DNA form, the CDR3 reads TGTGCCAGCAGCCCTTGGACAGGACTGAACACCGGGGAGCTGTTTTTT.

This chain joins TRBV30 and TRBJ1-5; possible D gene TRBD1, 5 bases. V lost 1 base, J lost 6 bases, and 13 bases lay in between. CDR1 GTSNPN and CDR2 SVGIG come from the germline V gene (reference sequence). The length of the CDR3 is 14 residues. In DNA form, the CDR3 reads TGTGCCTGGAGTGGGGCCAGGGTGGGTCAGCCCCAGCATTTT. This encodes CAWSGARVGQPQHF.